This TCR beta chain originates from a study of blood T cell repertoires in COVID-19. Looking at the study overall: In each case, the material was cDNA or gDNA derived from T cells, B-cell-depleted T cells, or PBMCs.

TCRdb keeps only in-frame clones here, not all; method: immunoSEQ multiplex PCR. The sample lists some 100,000 clones; around 90% were seen once. The clonotype comes from a man aged 50-59 years with acute or convalescent COVID-19. Sequencing was carried out using peripheral blood.

As DNA, the CDR3 is TGTGCCAGCAGGCCTGACAGGGGCGCCTATGGCTACACCTTC. This codes for CASRPDRGAYGYTF. The chain combines TRBV2 with TRBJ1-2; 8 positions agree with TRBD1. Trimming took 6 bases from V and 4 from J; bases not matched to a gene: 7. CDR1 and CDR2 from the germline V gene are SNHLY and FYNNEI. The CDR3 is 14 amino acids.